This T cell receptor (beta chain) was recorded in a study of T cells in Graves' hyperthyroidism and ophthalmopathy. About this clonotype: What it recognizes is unknown.

RNA transcripts yielded amplified TCR beta CDR3 regions. HTBI primers were the set used in a first-round RT-PCR of the TCR CDR3. TCRdb passed the multiplex PCR reads through MiXCR, listing each CDR3 protein once. The sample records roughly 800,000 distinct CDR3 sequences, roughly 40% being singletons. Per germline, CDR1 SNHLY and CDR2 FYNNEI. The CDR3 sequence is 15 residues long. Trimming removed 2 bases at V and 6 bases at J, with 13 bases between. The authors deemed Graves' hyperthyroidism stable absent ophthalmopathy progression within 18 months. Hyperthyroidism in the patients, aged 18 to 65, was newly diagnosed and under 2 months in duration. Study-level findings and limits: Among clonotypes expanded in thyroid above 0.001, most were also found in blood.

The chain has TRBV2 and TRBJ2-2; tentatively, D is TRBD1 (6 bases). The sequenced material came from blood. This sequence originates from a man aged 18 to 30 with Graves' hyperthyroidism. CDR3 sequence: CASSETGSSPGELFF. In DNA form, the CDR3 reads TGTGCCAGCAGTGAAACAGGGTCTAGTCCCGGGGAGCTGTTTTTT.